The source of this T cell receptor (beta chain) is a study of shared clonotypes between healthy human individuals. Splitting of CD4+ cells produced CD45RA+ naive and CD45RA-negative memory subsets. Regarding the study as a whole: It was anticipated that sequencing depth would influence how many clonotypes donors shared. The study found lower generation probabilities in non-shared clonotypes than in those shared by all four donors.

The CDR3 covers 15 residues. Trimming pared 1 base from V and 1 base from J, leaving 10 bases between. Germline-derived CDR1 and CDR2 are MNHNS and SASEGT. Of note for this clone: No antigen is known for it.

In the authors' methods: ImmunoSEQ junction-only sequences lacked quality scores, so their filtering differed. The protocol was immunoSEQ multiplex PCR, while the TCRdb copy is restricted to in-frame clones and leaves out a portion. The V and J calls and clone size are taken from that table; D and trimming were inferred from the DNA. The sample has approximately 2.5 million clones, 90% to 95% seen once; the top ten hold 0.36%. Sequencing input: naive CD4+ T cells from PBMCs. Subset in this sample: CD45RA+ positively selected. This chain uses TRBV6-1 with TRBJ1-1; D ambiguous. The source is a man in his late teens or twenties in good health. Some clones in this sample may be carry-over from other donors' samples. The DNA for the CDR3 is TGTGCCAGCAGTGAAGTGATAGGAAGGAACACTGAAGCTTTCTTT. Its translation: CASSEVIGRNTEAFF.